The rows below give T cell receptor beta chains drawn from one sample of a study of neoadjuvant nivolumab and ipilimumab in lung cancer. Libraries were prepared by immunoSEQ multiplex PCR; TCRdb keeps only in-frame clonotypes and omits some of them. The sample lists approximately 5,000 clones, roughly 80% seen once, with 2.5% to 3.5% in the top ten. This sample comprised normal lung tissue adjacent to the tumor, obtained after neoadjuvant nivolumab, alone or with ipilimumab, at or shortly before surgery. The source of these receptors is an adult with non-small cell lung cancer. Some clones in this sample may be carry-over from other donors' samples. The CDR3 runs from the conserved cysteine through the conserved F or W. The D gene is left open where the match is weak. Rows give clone size only sometimes, using once, few, many, or a class for an expanded clone.

D gene,J gene,V gene,CDR3 length,clone size,CDR3 protein,CDR3 DNA
TRBD2,TRBJ2-7,TRBV7-2,15,NA,CASSLNAGGPYEQYF,TGTGCCAGCAGCTTAAATGCGGGAGGACCCTACGAGCAGTACTTC
NA,TRBJ2-1,TRBV6-5,14,NA,CASSYPTSSYEQFF,TGTGCCAGCAGTTACCCTACTAGTTCGTATGAGCAGTTCTTC
NA,TRBJ2-1,TRBV5-4,15,few,CASSFGGGSHNEQFF,TGTGCCAGCAGCTTCGGGGGTGGGTCACACAATGAGCAGTTCTTC
NA,TRBJ2-7,TRBV5-6,17,NA,CASSSLISVGPTYEQYF,TGTGCCAGCAGCTCGTTAATTTCGGTTGGGCCCACCTACGAGCAGTACTTC
NA,TRBJ2-5,TRBV20-1,11,NA,CSASVPGTQYF,TGCAGTGCCAGTGTTCCGGGGACCCAGTACTTC
NA,TRBJ2-7,TRBV5-1,12,few,CASSLEFREQYF,TGCGCCAGCAGCTTGGAATTCCGCGAGCAGTACTTC
TRBD1,TRBJ2-5,TRBV11-2,14,NA,CASSPGQGAETQYF,TGTGCCAGCAGCCCAGGACAGGGGGCTGAGACCCAGTACTTC
NA,TRBJ2-1,TRBV5-4,11,once,CASSSNNEQFF,TGTGCCAGCAGCTCGAACAATGAGCAGTTCTTC
TRBD1,TRBJ2-3,TRBV7-2,16,NA,CASSLGYRGYTDTQYF,TGTGCCAGCAGCTTAGGTTACAGGGGTTACACAGATACGCAGTATTTT
TRBD2,TRBJ2-1,TRBV15,15,few,CATSSLAGESNEQFF,TGTGCCACCAGCAGTCTAGCGGGAGAGTCCAATGAGCAGTTCTTC
NA,TRBJ1-2,TRBV10-3,13,NA,CAISAGENYGYTF,TGTGCCATCAGTGCGGGCGAGAACTATGGCTACACCTTC
TRBD2,TRBJ2-2,TRBV5-4,15,once,CASSFWTSGTGELFF,TGTGCCAGCAGCTTCTGGACTAGCGGCACCGGGGAGCTGTTTTTT
TRBD2,TRBJ2-1,TRBV10-2,14,NA,CASSDLAGSNEQFF,TGCGCCAGCAGTGATCTAGCGGGATCCAATGAGCAGTTCTTC
TRBD1,TRBJ1-4,TRBV4-3,16,NA,CASSHRTGTGSEKLFF,TGCGCCAGCAGCCATCGGACCGGGACAGGGAGTGAAAAACTGTTTTTT
NA,TRBJ1-5,TRBV7-8,15,NA,CASSLEQVSNQPQHF,TGTGCCAGCAGCTTAGAGCAAGTTAGCAATCAGCCCCAGCATTTT
NA,TRBJ2-7,TRBV7-2,15,NA,CASSLVVGQATEQYF,TGTGCCAGCAGCTTAGTGGTGGGTCAAGCAACCGAGCAGTACTTC
TRBD1,TRBJ1-2,TRBV6-5,11,NA,CATGQGYGYTF,TGTGCCACCGGACAGGGGTATGGCTACACCTTC
TRBD1,TRBJ2-2,TRBV7-7,14,NA,CASSRDRNTGELFF,TGTGCTAGCAGCCGGGACAGAAACACCGGGGAGCTGTTTTTT
TRBD1,TRBJ2-7,TRBV6-1,14,once,CASNLGQTIYEQYF,TGTGCCAGCAACCTGGGACAGACCATCTACGAGCAGTACTTC
TRBD1,TRBJ2-1,TRBV2,12,few,CASSDRGHEQFF,TGTGCCAGCAGCGACAGGGGGCACGAGCAGTTCTTC
NA,TRBJ2-6,TRBV7-9,14,NA,CASEGDSGANVLTF,TGTGCCAGCGAGGGGGACTCTGGGGCCAACGTCCTGACTTTC
NA,TRBJ2-7,TRBV7-9,14,NA,CASTPHGEAYEQYF,TGTGCCAGCACTCCCCACGGGGAAGCCTACGAGCAGTACTTC
TRBD1,TRBJ1-5,TRBV6-5,14,NA,CASRRTGRNQPQHF,TGTGCCAGCAGACGGACAGGGCGAAATCAGCCCCAGCATTTT